This T cell receptor (beta chain) was sequenced during a study of identifying expanded T cells in peripheral blood (dated by TCRdb to the late 2010s). Looking at the study overall: Four technical replicates, made by sequencing separate aliquots from the same pool of genomic DNA, were compared pairwise.

Turning to this clone: No antigen is known for it. The input lacks base qualities; no much larger clone sits a single base away.

Overall study outcomes, separate from this receptor: Around 1.3 differentially abundant clones were flagged by the binomial model between technical replicates, whereas about 16 and 19 were flagged over approximately two weeks and four weeks, respectively. In all healthy donors, the variance in clone template counts between samples taken 2 to 3 weeks apart rose significantly as total template count increased. The authors expected biological variance in healthy repertoires might increase further over much longer intervals such as months to years. Across all healthy-donor time intervals, the beta-binomial model significantly cut both the number of clones called differentially abundant and the false-positive rate.

The cysteine opens and the phenylalanine closes a CDR3 of 14 amino acids. The entry retains the CDR3 DNA only, 42 bases that are in frame from base 1. V drops 4 bases and J drops 2 bases, leaving 12 bases in between. The germline V gene provides CDR1 ENHRY and CDR2 SYGVKD. During the collection period, no infections or other immune events were recorded for the healthy donors. To calibrate time-dependent variance in a beta-binomial model of T-cell clone differential abundance, blood repertoires from healthy donors were used as a training cohort. There were about ten healthy donors in the training cohort, of whom 3 were female and 7 were male. Donor ages ranged from about 29 to 65 years, with an average of around 45 years. Obtained from a commercial supplier, whole blood was collected from each healthy donor at three time points set approximately two weeks apart. For immunosequencing, genomic DNA was extracted from whole blood that had not been sorted.

The immunoSEQ Assay, which relies on bias-controlled multiplex PCR amplification of genomic DNA, was used to profile TCRbeta CDR3 regions. As for the authors' bioinformatics: The absolute abundance of each unique TCRbeta CDR3 region was quantified after sequences were collapsed and filtered. Two models were used to test differential abundance: a binomial model (Fisher-equivalent) and a beta-binomial model that adds time-dependent variance fitted from healthy donors. Clones with fewer than 5 combined templates were removed, and differential abundance was called for clones with a Benjamini-Hochberg FDR below 0.01. Using the form v = (b*log(k)+a)^2, the beta-binomial variance was modeled as a function of the total template count across the two samples. Not all clones reach the TCRdb copy of this immuneACCESS table, which keeps in-frame sequences only. Checked studies attribute under half of the gap to unresolved V genes and leave the rest unexplained. V and J calls and clone size are those listed in that table; D and trimming were worked out from the DNA. Counted in this sample were about 100,000 clones; roughly 90% of them appeared once. The ten largest clones take up around 4% of the sample.

The sequencing sample was made of blood. The rearranged chain carries TRBV10-3 and TRBJ2-7, with a weak D call of TRBD2 (5 bases match). This TCR derives from a person aged 18 to 70 in good health. The DNA is TGTGCCATCAGTGGGGGAGAGGCCCCCTACGAGCAGTACTTC. It translates as CAISGGEAPYEQYF.